The 14 T cell receptor beta chains below were found in one sample sequenced in a study of T cell changes during pregnancy in multiple sclerosis. Data came from immunoSEQ multiplex PCR; TCRdb stores just in-frame clones and leaves some out. The table lists roughly 100,000 clones, around 92% of them singletons, with around 1.5% in the top ten. The sample in question was peripheral blood, obtained after pregnancy. These receptor sequences come from a female donor with multiple sclerosis, enrolled in a pregnancy study.

The gene calls are TRBV30 and TRBJ1-6; D unclear. CDR3 length equals 12 residues. Between the trimmed V and J ends, which lost 3 bases and 7 bases, there was a span of 7 bases. From germline, CDR1 is GTSNPN and CDR2 SVGIG (reference sequence). For the CDR3, the DNA is TGTGCCTGGAGAGAGGTCAATTCACCCCTCCACTTT. It is translated as CAWREVNSPLHF.

This chain uses TRBV19 with TRBJ1-5; D unclear. Trimming took 5 bases from V and 4 from J, leaving 9 bases between them. The germline V gene has CDR1 LNHDA and CDR2 SQIVND (reference sequence). The CDR3 is made up of 13 amino acids. This chain's CDR3 is CASSVAVNQPQHF. CDR3 coding DNA: TGTGCCAGTAGTGTGGCAGTTAATCAGCCCCAGCATTTT.

This chain uses TRBV21-1 with TRBJ2-7; TRBD2 is the table's D call, not checked against the DNA. TRBV21-1 is a pseudogene segment. The CDR3 has 15 amino acids. CDR3 loop: CASSNSGNCSYEQYF. The CDR3 DNA reads as TGTGCCAGCAGTAATAGCGGGAACTGCTCCTACGAGCAGTACTTC.

The chain has TRBV19 and TRBJ1-1; 8 positions agree with TRBD1. Per germline, CDR1 LNHDA and CDR2 SQIVND (reference sequence). V was clipped by 5 bases and J by 3 bases; unmatched bases: 5. This CDR3 comprises 14 residues. For the CDR3, the DNA is TGTGCCAGTAGTCCCTTGGACAGGGACACTGAAGCTTTCTTT. Amino acids: CASSPLDRDTEAFF.

The rearrangement joins TRBV28 to TRBJ2-5, with D maybe TRBD2 (6 bases). CDR1 is MDHEN and CDR2 is SYDVKM in the germline V gene. CDR3 length: 13 amino acids. The V and J ends lost 2 bases and 4 bases respectively, with 8 bases between them. CDR3 DNA: TGTGCCAGCAGTTTACAGGGACTAGAGACCCAGTACTTC. This encodes CASSLQGLETQYF. The full variable domain, rest sourced from reference TRBV28 and TRBJ2-5, is DVKVTQSSRYLVKRTGEKVFLECVQDMDHENMFWYRQDPGLGLRLIYFSYDVKMKEKGDIPEGYSVSREKKERFSLILESASTNQTSMYLCASSLQGLETQYFGPGTRLLVL.

The genes are TRBV4-1 and TRBJ2-7; 11 positions agree with TRBD2. The CDR3 is 17 residues long. V was pared by 4 bases and J by 2 bases, with 10 bases of the junction left unmatched. Germline loops: CDR1 MGHRA, CDR2 YSYEKL. The CDR3, as DNA: TGCGCCAGCAGCCTAATCACCGGGACTAGCGGTACCTACGAGCAGTACTTC. Translated: CASSLITGTSGTYEQYF.

The chain employs TRBV30 and TRBJ2-1; 10 positions match TRBD1. The CDR3 has 15 amino acids. Germline V gene lookup returns CDR1 GTSNPN and CDR2 SVGIG (reference sequence). V was pared by 5 bases and J by 4 bases, with 8 bases of the junction left unmatched. The CDR3 sequence: CAWEGPGQGYNEQFF. In DNA, the CDR3 is TGTGCCTGGGAAGGGCCGGGACAGGGGTACAATGAGCAGTTCTTC. Together with reference TRBV30 and TRBJ2-1, the CDR3 gives the full variable domain: SQTIHQWPATLVQPVGSPLSLECTVEGTSNPNLYWYRQAAGRGLQLLFYSVGIGQISSEVPQNLSASRPQDRQFILSSKKLLLSDSGFYLCAWEGPGQGYNEQFFGPGTRLTVL.

The CDR3 spells CASSEVLSGSTEAFF. The CDR3 DNA is TGTGCCAGCAGTGAGGTCCTCTCGGGGAGTACTGAAGCTTTCTTT. The V call is TRBV6-1, the J call TRBJ1-1; no reliable D call. Between the trimmed V and J ends, which lost 3 bases and 5 bases, there was a span of 16 bases. Per the germline V gene, CDR1 is MNHNS and CDR2 is SASEGT. The CDR3 covers 15 residues.

The chain uses TRBV5-1 and TRBJ1-2; 7 positions match TRBD1. This CDR3 comprises 15 residues. The germline gives CDR1 SGHRS, CDR2 YFSETQ. J was trimmed by 6 bases and V by 4 bases; bases with no gene match: 12. Here the CDR3 reads CASSGPTGVKDGYTF. The CDR3, as DNA: TGCGCCAGCAGCGGACCCACAGGGGTTAAGGATGGCTACACCTTC.

The table lists this clone with a count of one. This sequence joins TRBV10-2 and TRBJ1-2; perhaps TRBD1 as D (5 bases). V lost 6 bases and J lost 4, with 12 bases in between. The CDR3 contains 13 residues. Germline CDR1 is WSHSY and CDR2 is SAAADI. The CDR3 is CASSPTGSYGYTF. In DNA, the CDR3 is TGCGCCAGCAGCCCAACAGGAAGCTATGGCTACACCTTC.

This chain links TRBV6-6 with TRBJ2-1; a weak D match, TRBD2 (7 bases). Per germline, CDR1 MNHNY and CDR2 SVGAGI (reference sequence). The CDR3 consists of 15 residues. Between the trimmed V and J ends, which lost 7 bases and 6 bases, there was a span of 19 bases. The CDR3 here is CASNVGRGRFNEQFF. DNA for the CDR3: TGTGCCAGCAATGTGGGGCGGGGGCGGTTCAATGAGCAGTTCTTC.

The chain links TRBV7-9 to TRBJ1-2, with 9 bases matching TRBD1. V shed 4 bases and J 2 bases; nucleotides not matched to a gene: 5. The CDR3 consists of 15 residues. Germline values: CDR1 SEHNR, CDR2 FQNEAQ (reference sequence). This CDR3 is CASSSGTGINYGYTF. The CDR3 DNA is TGTGCCAGCAGCTCCGGGACAGGGATAAACTATGGCTACACCTTC. The full variable domain, with the rest looked up from reference TRBV7-9 and TRBJ1-2, is DTGVSQNPRHKITKRGQNVTFRCDPISEHNRLYWYRQTLGQGPEFLTYFQNEAQLEKSRLLSDRFSAERPKGSFSTLEIQRTEQGDSAMYLCASSSGTGINYGYTFGSGTRLTVV.

The CDR3 loop is CASRSSQGASAREQYF. CDR3 DNA sequence: TGCGCCAGCAGATCCTCACAGGGGGCGTCGGCTCGAGAGCAGTACTTC. The chain has TRBV5-1 and TRBJ2-7, with 9 bases matching TRBD1. The CDR3 has 16 amino acids. CDR1 is SGHRS and CDR2 is YFSETQ in the germline V gene. J was trimmed by 7 bases and V by 5 bases; bases with no gene match: 16.

The chain joins TRBV6-1 to TRBJ2-7; 7 nucleotides match TRBD1. Germline values: CDR1 MNHNS, CDR2 SASEGT. V gave up 3 bases and J gave up 1 base; unmatched junction bases: 9. This CDR3 is built from 16 residues. CDR3 protein: CASSETTGKESYEQYF. The CDR3 region has the DNA TGTGCCAGCAGTGAGACGACAGGGAAAGAATCCTACGAGCAGTACTTC.